A single sample is the source of the 28 T cell receptor beta chains below, sequenced in a study of T cell changes during pregnancy in multiple sclerosis. Data came from immunoSEQ multiplex PCR; TCRdb stores just in-frame clones and leaves some out. The sample holds about 64,000 clones; around 96% are singletons and the top ten take around 2.5%. This material consisted of CD8+ T cells from peripheral blood mononuclear cells, taken after pregnancy. Receptor source: a female donor with multiple sclerosis, enrolled in a pregnancy study.

This clone was found once. The CDR3 spells CASSLGGLAEFTYNEQFF. In nucleotides, the CDR3 is TGTGCCAGCAGCCTAGGGGGACTAGCGGAATTCACCTACAATGAGCAGTTCTTC. This chain uses TRBV2 with TRBJ2-1; 11 bases map to TRBD2. Looked up from germline, CDR1 is SNHLY and CDR2 is FYNNEI. V lost 6 bases and J lost 2; bases outside the gene matches: 12. CDR3 length: 18 amino acids.

The V and J genes are TRBV19 and TRBJ2-2; TRBD2 matches at 14 bases. The germline gives CDR1 LNHDA, CDR2 SQIVND (reference sequence). V lost 6 bases, J lost 4 bases, and 16 bases stayed unmatched. CDR3 length equals 20 residues. The CDR3 spells CASRGRLAGGPVPATGELFF. The CDR3 coding sequence is TGTGCCAGTAGGGGGAGACTAGCGGGAGGGCCAGTCCCAGCCACCGGGGAGCTGTTTTTT.

The V call is TRBV11-3, the J call TRBJ2-1; D perhaps matches TRBD2 (6 bases). Germline V gene data show CDR1 as SGHNT and CDR2 as YENEEA. V was trimmed by 0 bases and J by 7 bases, leaving 16 bases between them. The CDR3 is made up of 16 amino acids. The chain's CDR3 is CASSLDGPGLGNEQFF. CDR3 bases: TGTGCCAGCAGCTTAGATGGTCCGGGACTTGGGAATGAGCAGTTCTTC.

The chain employs TRBV27 and TRBJ1-1, with D possibly being TRBD1 (6 bases). V was clipped by 2 bases and J by 0 bases, with 7 bases between them. The CDR3 consists of 14 residues. Germline lookup yields CDR1 MNHEY and CDR2 SMNVEV (reference sequence). This CDR3 is CASSLGDMNTEAFF. CDR3 bases: TGTGCCAGCAGTTTAGGGGACATGAACACTGAAGCTTTCTTT.

The rearrangement uses TRBV29-1 and TRBJ2-2, with 10 bases identical to TRBD1. Germline values: CDR1 SQVTM, CDR2 ANQGSEA. The CDR3 extends over 14 amino acids. V gave up 4 bases and J gave up 7 bases; unmatched junction bases: 6. The CDR3 bases are TGCAGCGTTGCACCGACAGGGGGCCGCGGGGAGCTGTTTTTT. Residues: CSVAPTGGRGELFF.

This sequence joins TRBV4-2 and TRBJ2-1, with a tentative D call TRBD2 (6 bases). This CDR3 has 16 residues. Germline V CDR1 and CDR2: LGHNA, YNFKEQ. Trimming removed 6 bases from V and 0 bases from J, with 15 bases in between. The CDR3 protein is CASSFARGSSYNEQFF. As DNA, the CDR3 is TGTGCCAGCAGTTTTGCTCGGGGGAGCTCCTACAATGAGCAGTTCTTC.

The chain carries TRBV19 and TRBJ2-1; 16 positions agree with TRBD2. V was pared by 5 bases and J by 8 bases, with 9 bases of the junction left unmatched. The CDR3 sequence is 17 residues long. Looked up from germline, CDR1 is LNHDA and CDR2 is SQIVND (reference sequence). The CDR3 is CASSEPGLAGGVDEQFF. CDR3 bases: TGTGCCAGTAGTGAACCGGGACTAGCGGGAGGGGTGGATGAGCAGTTCTTC.

The chain combines TRBV7-6 with TRBJ2-7, with 14 bases that match TRBD2. Germline loops: CDR1 SGHVS, CDR2 FNYEAQ. Trimming took 8 bases from V and 6 from J; bases not matched to a gene: 6. CDR3 size: 14 residues. CDR3 coding DNA: TGTGCCAGCGGGGGACTAGCGGGAGCGGGCGAGCAGTACTTC. Translating gives CASGGLAGAGEQYF.

This clone was recorded once. The junction differs from germline at one of its ends, possibly a read error. The CDR3 sequence is CASSTQGQGLDF. CDR3 nucleotides: TGTGCCAGCAGCACCCAGGGGCAGGGGTTGGATTTC. J is TRBJ2-7 and V is TRBV27; possibly TRBD1 for D (6 bases). This CDR3 is 12 amino acids long. Germline V gene lookup returns CDR1 MNHEY and CDR2 SMNVEV (reference sequence).

This clone has more than one count but fewer than ten. The chain has TRBV5-1 and TRBJ2-7; a weak D match, TRBD2 (5 bases). CDR1 is SGHRS, CDR2 YFSETQ, per germline. V lost 4 bases, J lost 3 bases, and 11 bases lay in between. The CDR3 covers 13 residues. The CDR3 sequence: CASSSDTSYEQYF. The CDR3 coding sequence is TGCGCCAGCAGCAGTGATACTAGCTACGAGCAGTACTTC.

The genes are TRBV14 and TRBJ2-1; maybe TRBD2 (6 bases). V was clipped by 5 bases and J by 2 bases, with 10 bases between them. Per the germline V gene, CDR1 is SGHDN and CDR2 is FVKESK. The CDR3 covers 14 residues. CDR3 in DNA: TGTGCCAGCAGCACCCGGGAGACCTACAATGAGCAGTTCTTC. Translation: CASSTRETYNEQFF.

The chain uses TRBV4-1 and TRBJ2-1; 7 bases align to TRBD2. The V and J ends lost 1 base and 7 bases, in that order; junction bases with no gene match: 1. The germline CDR1 and CDR2 sequences are MGHRA and YSYEKL. The CDR3 has 13 amino acids. CDR3 DNA sequence: TGCGCCAGCAGCCAAGGAGCGGGGAATGAGCAGTTCTTC. This codes for CASSQGAGNEQFF.

The chain combines TRBV21-1 with TRBJ2-3; the table's D call, TRBD2, has no DNA check behind it. TRBV21-1 is described as a pseudogene. The CDR3 totals 15 residues. The CDR3 nucleotides are TGTGCCAGCACCATTAGCGATACCAACACAGATACGCAGTATTTT. This codes for CASTISDTNTDTQYF.

V and J are TRBV7-6 and TRBJ2-3, with 10 bases lining up with TRBD1. The germline V gene encodes CDR1 SGHVS and CDR2 FNYEAQ. Trimming removed 5 bases from V and 2 bases from J; junction bases left unmatched: 10. The CDR3 is made up of 17 amino acids. The CDR3 reads CASSRQGAHIYTDTQYF. The CDR3, as DNA: TGTGCCAGCAGCAGACAGGGGGCACACATTTACACAGATACGCAGTATTTT.

This chain uses TRBV6-5 with TRBJ1-4, with TRBD1 as a possible D gene (5 bases). Germline assignment: CDR1 MNHEY and CDR2 SVGAGI. CDR3 size: 16 residues. V was shortened by 2 bases and J by 4 bases, with 14 bases between the two germline ends. CDR3 sequence reads: CASSYEAPGGNEKLFF. The CDR3 region has the DNA TGTGCCAGCAGTTACGAAGCACCCGGGGGTAATGAAAAACTGTTTTTT.

The chain carries TRBV28 and TRBJ1-1; 7 nucleotides match TRBD1. V shed 5 bases and J 4 bases; nucleotides not matched to a gene: 4. Germline values: CDR1 MDHEN, CDR2 SYDVKM. The CDR3 spans 13 residues. This CDR3 is CASSDRVGTEAFF. The CDR3 DNA reads TGTGCCAGCAGTGACAGGGTAGGCACTGAAGCTTTCTTT.

V usage is TRBV21-1 and J usage is TRBJ2-7; the table's D call TRBD1 went unverified against the DNA. TRBV21-1 is tagged as a pseudogene. The CDR3 is 16 amino acids. CDR3 region: CASSKEGTGISYEQYF. Written as DNA, the CDR3 is TGTGCCAGCAGCAAAGAAGGAACAGGGATATCCTACGAGCAGTACTTC.

The J gene is TRBJ2-1, the V gene TRBV19; 9 bases fit TRBD2. From germline, CDR1 is LNHDA and CDR2 SQIVND (reference sequence). V shed 5 bases, J shed 2 bases, and the junction held 7 bases outside the gene matches. This CDR3 has 16 residues. CDR3 nucleotides: TGTGCCAGTAGTCCCTTTAGCGGGAGTGCCTACAATGAGCAGTTCTTC. Its protein is CASSPFSGSAYNEQFF.

V is TRBV9 and J is TRBJ1-2; TRBD1 matches at 7 bases. Germline loops: CDR1 SGDLS, CDR2 YYNGEE. Unmatched junction bases numbered 4, after V lost 4 bases and J lost 7 bases. The CDR3 sequence is 12 residues long. The CDR3, as DNA: TGTGCCAGCAGCTCGACAGGGCGTGGCTACACCTTC. Amino acid sequence: CASSSTGRGYTF.

The chain joins TRBV5-6 to TRBJ2-5; unclear D gene. Germline loops: CDR1 SGHDT, CDR2 YYEEEE. V was cut by 4 bases and J by 5 bases, with 15 bases left in between. This CDR3 spans 14 amino acids. CDR3 amino acids: CASSPAGSGETQYF. The CDR3 nucleotides are TGTGCCAGCAGCCCGGCCGGGTCCGGCGAGACCCAGTACTTC. The full variable domain, its missing parts supplied by reference TRBV5-6 and TRBJ2-5, is DAGVTQSPTHLIKTRGQQVTLRCSPKSGHDTVSWYQQALGQGPQFIFQYYEEEERQRGNFPDRFSGHQFPNYSSELNVNALLLGDSALYLCASSPAGSGETQYFGPGTRLLVL.

V is TRBV6-1 and J is TRBJ1-5; unclear D gene. The germline V and J ends were trimmed by 5 bases and 7 bases, with 9 bases remaining between them. This CDR3 is built from 12 residues. Germline CDR1 and CDR2: MNHNS and SASEGT. The CDR3 is CASSPPRQPQHF. The CDR3 nucleotides read TGTGCCAGCAGTCCGCCACGGCAGCCCCAGCATTTT.

The V gene is TRBV4-3, the J gene TRBJ1-3; D is unresolved. Germline V gene sequence: CDR1 LGHNA, CDR2 YSLEER. The ends were cut back, 1 base at V and 4 bases at J, with 8 bases in the middle. The CDR3 has 14 residues. This chain's CDR3 is CASSQVGSGNTIYF. CDR3 DNA sequence: TGCGCCAGCAGCCAAGTGGGGAGCGGAAACACCATATATTTT.

The gene calls are TRBV28 and TRBJ1-1; TRBD1 aligns across 9 bases. CDR3 length equals 16 residues. CDR1 is MDHEN and CDR2 is SYDVKM in the germline V gene. With V trimmed by 1 base and J by 5 bases, 8 bases remained unmatched. The CDR3 DNA is TGTGCCAGCAGTTTATCGACAGGGGGTTGGAGTACTGAAGCTTTCTTT. Amino acids: CASSLSTGGWSTEAFF. The entire variable domain, with the rest obtained from reference TRBV28 and TRBJ1-1, is as follows: DVKVTQSSRYLVKRTGEKVFLECVQDMDHENMFWYRQDPGLGLRLIYFSYDVKMKEKGDIPEGYSVSREKKERFSLILESASTNQTSMYLCASSLSTGGWSTEAFFGQGTRLTVV.

The V gene is TRBV27, the J gene TRBJ2-1; 10 nucleotides line up with TRBD2. The CDR3 is 13 residues long. The V gene end was trimmed by 10 bases and the J gene end by 10 bases; junction bases not matched to a gene: 10. Germline V gene sequence: CDR1 MNHEY, CDR2 SMNVEV (reference sequence). CDR3 in amino acids: CATGLAARVEQFF. Here the CDR3 DNA reads TGTGCCACCGGACTAGCGGCCCGAGTGGAGCAGTTCTTC.

V and J are TRBV7-9 and TRBJ2-1; a possible D gene is TRBD2 (6 bases). Germline CDR1 SEHNR, CDR2 FQNEAQ (reference sequence). The length of the CDR3 is 14 residues. V was shortened by 3 bases and J by 6 bases, with 12 bases between the two germline ends. CDR3 sequence (DNA): TGTGCCAGCAGCTTGAATAGCGGTATCAATGAGCAGTTCTTC. This translates into CASSLNSGINEQFF.

The chain has TRBV19 and TRBJ2-1; TRBD2 matches 8 bases. The germline V gene has CDR1 LNHDA and CDR2 SQIVND (reference sequence). The CDR3 length is 14 residues. V shed 4 bases and J 4 bases; nucleotides not matched to a gene: 3. Here the CDR3 DNA reads TGTGCCAGTAGTACGTCTAGCGGGTACAATGAGCAGTTCTTC. Its translation is CASSTSSGYNEQFF.

The rearrangement joins TRBV19 to TRBJ2-1, with 8 bases identical to TRBD2. The ends lost 3 bases at V and 6 bases at J; junction bases unmatched: 7. Germline V lookup: CDR1 LNHDA, CDR2 SQIVND (reference sequence). CDR3 length: 15 amino acids. The DNA for the CDR3 is TGTGCCAGTAGTATTCTGGGACTAGGCGGCAATGAGCAGTTCTTC. This gives the protein CASSILGLGGNEQFF.

CDR3 in amino acids: CASSSDRSTDTQYF. For the CDR3, the DNA is TGTGCCAGCAGTTCTGACAGGAGCACAGATACGCAGTATTTT. The chain employs TRBV27 and TRBJ2-3; maybe TRBD1 (6 bases). The CDR3 length is 14 residues. Germline CDR1 reads MNHEY; CDR2 reads SMNVEV (reference sequence). The V and J ends lost 4 bases and 0 bases respectively, with 8 bases between them.